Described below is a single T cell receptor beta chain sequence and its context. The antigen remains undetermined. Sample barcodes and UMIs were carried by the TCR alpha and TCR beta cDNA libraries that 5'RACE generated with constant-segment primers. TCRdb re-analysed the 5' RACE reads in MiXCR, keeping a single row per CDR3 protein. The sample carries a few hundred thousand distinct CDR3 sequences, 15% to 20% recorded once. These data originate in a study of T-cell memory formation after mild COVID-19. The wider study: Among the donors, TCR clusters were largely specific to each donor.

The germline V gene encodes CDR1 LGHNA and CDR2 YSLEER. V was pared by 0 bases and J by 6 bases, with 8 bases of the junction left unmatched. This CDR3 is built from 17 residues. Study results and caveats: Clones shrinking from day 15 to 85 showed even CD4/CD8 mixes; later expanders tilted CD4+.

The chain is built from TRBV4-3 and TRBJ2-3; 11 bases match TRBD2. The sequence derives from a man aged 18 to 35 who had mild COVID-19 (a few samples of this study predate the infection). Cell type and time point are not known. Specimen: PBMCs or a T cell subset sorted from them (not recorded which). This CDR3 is CASSQDTLAGGGDTQYF. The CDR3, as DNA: TGCGCCAGCAGCCAAGATACCCTAGCGGGGGGTGGGGATACGCAGTATTTT.